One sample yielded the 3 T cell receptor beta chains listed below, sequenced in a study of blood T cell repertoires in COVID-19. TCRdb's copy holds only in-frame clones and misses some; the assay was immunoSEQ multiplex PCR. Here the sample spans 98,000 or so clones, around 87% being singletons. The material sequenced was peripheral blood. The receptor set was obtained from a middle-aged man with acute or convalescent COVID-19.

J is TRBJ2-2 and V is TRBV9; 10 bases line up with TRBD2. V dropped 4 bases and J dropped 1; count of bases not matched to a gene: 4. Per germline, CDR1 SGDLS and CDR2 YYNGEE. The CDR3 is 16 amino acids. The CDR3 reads CASSFPSGGNTGELFF. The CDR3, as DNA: TGTGCCAGCAGCTTCCCTAGCGGGGGGAACACCGGGGAGCTGTTTTTT. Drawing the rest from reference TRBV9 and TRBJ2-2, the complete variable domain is DSGVTQTPKHLITATGQRVTLRCSPRSGDLSVYWYQQSLDQGLQFLIQYYNGEERAKGNILERFSAQQFPDLHSELNLSSLELGDSALYFCASSFPSGGNTGELFFGEGSRLTVL.

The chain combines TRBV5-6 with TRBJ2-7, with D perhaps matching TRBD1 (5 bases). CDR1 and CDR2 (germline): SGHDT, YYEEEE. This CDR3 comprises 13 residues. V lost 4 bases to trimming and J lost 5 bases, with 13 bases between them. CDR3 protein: CASSRSGYHEQYF. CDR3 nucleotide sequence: TGTGCCAGCAGCCGATCAGGGTACCACGAGCAGTACTTC.

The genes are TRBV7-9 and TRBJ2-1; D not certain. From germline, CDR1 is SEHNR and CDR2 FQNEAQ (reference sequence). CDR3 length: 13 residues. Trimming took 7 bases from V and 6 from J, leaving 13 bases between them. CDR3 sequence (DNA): TGTGCCAGCATCCCCCCGAGGAGCAATGAGCAGTTCTTC. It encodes CASIPPRSNEQFF.